This TCR beta chain was captured in a study of blood T cells in healthy people across ages. A sample-barcoded 5' primer and a J-beta primer mix were used in a second PCR of roughly 7 to 11 cycles. TCRdb redid the calling of the 5' RACE reads with MiXCR, one entry per CDR3 protein. Here the sample spans around 500,000 distinct CDR3 sequences, roughly a quarter being singletons. This clonotype has more than one count but fewer than ten. Between the trimmed V and J ends, which lost 1 base and 8 bases, there was a span of 9 bases. The V gene's germline CDR1 is SGHTA and CDR2 FQGNSA. The length of the CDR3 is 13 residues. The same data also went into a second study, on T cells of mothers and their children. As that report states: Some 2.8 million TCR beta reads per child versus over 9.5 million per mother.

The sample consisted of blood. The origin of this receptor is a boy aged 2 to 10 in good health. The chain employs TRBV7-2 and TRBJ2-1; D gene ambiguous. Here the CDR3 reads CASSLGIHYEQFF. DNA for the CDR3: TGTGCCAGCAGCTTAGGGATTCACTATGAGCAGTTCTTC.